This T cell receptor (beta chain) was sequenced in a study of T cell repertoires in ileal Crohn's disease. Study-wide background: About half of patients got postoperative therapy: around ten thiopurines, roughly 19 anti-TNF.

TCRB immunosequencing input was roughly 500 nanograms of biopsy DNA per sample. Sequencing was performed with immunoSEQ multiplex PCR; in TCRdb, only in-frame clones are kept and a portion is missing. Among around 8,000 clones listed, around 77% were seen once. Included were adult ileal or ileocolonic Crohn's patients indicated for ileocolonic resection. V gave up 3 bases and J gave up 5 bases; unmatched junction bases: 10. In germline, CDR1 is SGHNT, CDR2 YYREEE (reference sequence). The CDR3 covers 15 residues. The origin of this receptor is an adult with Crohn's disease. Specimen: ileal tissue. The chain couples TRBV5-4 to TRBJ2-7; 8 positions agree with TRBD1. DNA of the CDR3: TGTGCCAGCAGCTCCAGGACAGGGAAGGTAAACGAGCAGTACTTC. This codes for CASSSRTGKVNEQYF.